The sequence of this TCR beta chain was determined in a study of CD8 T cells in Susac syndrome. With random hexamers, 0.5 to 1 ug RNA was reverse transcribed. immunoSEQ multiplex PCR amplified TCR beta CDR3 across 54 Vbeta, 13 Jbeta. MiXCR, run by TCRdb on the immunoSEQ multiplex PCR reads, gives a single entry per CDR3 protein. The table shows roughly 140,000 distinct CDR3 sequences, with 94% occurring only once. Trimming stripped 5 bases from V and 7 bases from J, with 12 bases between. CDR3 size: 12 residues. Looked up from germline, CDR1 is LGHNT and CDR2 is FRNRAP. Sequencing of TCR beta covered CD8+ and CD4+ T cells obtained from blood. The control participants were healthy donors, and these controls were matched with respect to both age and sex. TEMRA cells were FACS-enriched, and CD8+ and CD4+ T cells were isolated negatively.

The sequencing input was CD8+ T cells from PBMCs. The receptor was derived from a human donor in good health. V and J are TRBV12-5 and TRBJ2-7; perhaps TRBD2 as D (5 bases). CDR3 DNA: TGTGCTAGTGGTCTCGGACTGGAAGAGCAGTACTTC. Translating gives CASGLGLEEQYF.